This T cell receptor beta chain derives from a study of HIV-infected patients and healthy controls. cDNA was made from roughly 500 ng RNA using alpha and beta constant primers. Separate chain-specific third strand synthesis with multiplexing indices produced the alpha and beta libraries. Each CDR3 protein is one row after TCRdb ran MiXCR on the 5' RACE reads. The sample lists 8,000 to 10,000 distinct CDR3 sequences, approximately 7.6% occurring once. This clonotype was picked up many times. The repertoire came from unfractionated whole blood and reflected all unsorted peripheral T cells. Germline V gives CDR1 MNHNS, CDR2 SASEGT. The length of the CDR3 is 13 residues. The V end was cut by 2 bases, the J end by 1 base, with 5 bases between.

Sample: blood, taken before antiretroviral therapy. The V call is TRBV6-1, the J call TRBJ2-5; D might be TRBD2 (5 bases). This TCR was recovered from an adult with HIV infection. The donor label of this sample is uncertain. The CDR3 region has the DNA TGTGCCAGCAGTGAAACTAGCCAAGAGACCCAGTACTTC. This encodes CASSETSQETQYF.